One sample yielded the 14 T cell receptor beta chains listed below, sequenced in a study of blood T cell repertoires in COVID-19. Generated by immunoSEQ multiplex PCR, the TCRdb table keeps only in-frame clones and is missing some. The sample has approximately 220,000 clones, under 90% seen once; the top ten hold about 4.1%. The sequencing input was peripheral blood. These TCRs come from a man aged 45-60 years with acute or convalescent COVID-19.

For this clone: Germline is not matched at one junction end, which may reflect a read error. This chain joins TRBV6-1 and TRBJ2-5, with D hard to call. TRBJ2-7 matches the DNA end more closely, so the J call is doubtful. CDR1 is MNHNS, CDR2 SASEGT, per germline. This CDR3 has 10 amino acids. CDR3 protein: CASIEYEQYF. The CDR3 DNA sequence: TGTGCCAGCATTGAATACGAGCAGTACTTC.

The chain uses TRBV5-1 and TRBJ1-1, with 7 bases matching TRBD1. This CDR3 contains 15 residues. Germline V gene sequence: CDR1 SGHRS, CDR2 YFSETQ. After removal of 3 bases from V and 1 base from J, the junction contained 6 bases not matched to a gene. In nucleotides, the CDR3 is TGCGCCAGCAGCTCCACGGGACAGCCGAACACTGAAGCTTTCTTT. Amino acid sequence: CASSSTGQPNTEAFF. Combining the CDR3 with reference TRBV5-1 and TRBJ1-1 gives the whole variable domain KAGVTQTPRYLIKTRGQQVTLSCSPISGHRSVSWYQQTPGQGLQFLFEYFSETQRNKGNFPGRFSGRQFSNSRSEMNVSTLELGDSALYLCASSSTGQPNTEAFFGQGTRLTVV.

This chain links TRBV12-5 with TRBJ2-2, with TRBD1 identical over 12 bases. Germline V CDR1 and CDR2: LGHNT, FRNRAP. This CDR3 is built from 15 residues. The J segment lost 4 bases and the V segment lost 6 bases, leaving 3 bases of the junction unmatched. The CDR3 sequence is CASGTGQGATGELFF. CDR3 bases: TGTGCTAGTGGGACGGGACAGGGGGCCACCGGGGAGCTGTTTTTT. Full variable domain (remainder filled in from reference TRBV12-5 and TRBJ2-2): DARVTQTPRHKVTEMGQEVTMRCQPILGHNTVFWYRQTMMQGLELLAYFRNRAPLDDSGMPKDRFSAEMPDATLATLKIQPSEPRDSAVYFCASGTGQGATGELFFGEGSRLTVL.

Only one count was recorded for this clone. The CDR3: CASSESTRAGEAFF. CDR3 DNA: TGCGCCAGCAGTGAGTCGACGAGGGCAGGCGAAGCTTTCTTT. The genes are TRBV10-1 and TRBJ1-1; D is undetermined. Germline CDR1 and CDR2: WNHNN and SYGVQD (reference sequence). V lost 0 bases and J 8 bases, leaving 13 bases between the germline ends. The CDR3 has 14 amino acids.

About this clone itself: The same CDR3 is also encoded by other DNA sequences in this sample. The chain employs TRBV7-9 and TRBJ1-2; 7 bases are a match to TRBD1. The CDR3 extends over 13 amino acids. CDR1 SEHNR and CDR2 FQNEAQ come from the germline V gene (reference sequence). The V segment lost 4 bases and the J segment 3 bases; nucleotides outside the gene matches: 2. For the CDR3, the DNA is TGTGCCAGCAGCTCGGGACAGTACTATGGCTACACCTTC. Amino acid sequence: CASSSGQYYGYTF.

This clone was recorded a few times. The chain employs TRBV4-1 and TRBJ1-2; no firm D call. The CDR3 sequence is 16 residues long. From germline, CDR1 is MGHRA and CDR2 YSYEKL. V lost 2 bases to trimming and J lost 4 bases, with 17 bases between them. CDR3 DNA: TGCGCCAGCAGCCAACCCTGGGCAGAGGGAGTCTATGGCTACACCTTC. Its protein is CASSQPWAEGVYGYTF.

The rearrangement joins TRBV19 to TRBJ2-4; 9 nucleotides line up with TRBD1. V was clipped by 4 bases and J by 4 bases; unmatched bases: 8. CDR1 and CDR2 (germline): LNHDA, SQIVND (reference sequence). The CDR3 is 16 residues long. The CDR3 loop is CASSKFGTGIKNIQYF. CDR3 sequence (DNA): TGTGCCAGTAGTAAGTTCGGGACAGGGATTAAAAACATTCAGTACTTC.

Comments on this clone: This sample also contains other DNA sequences that code for the same CDR3. V is TRBV3-1 (or the pseudogene TRBV3-2) and J is TRBJ1-5, with 11 nucleotides matching TRBD1. With V trimmed by 4 bases and J by 3 bases, 5 bases remained unmatched. The germline V gene has CDR1 LGHDT and CDR2 YNNKEL (reference sequence). The CDR3 has 16 amino acids. CDR3 sequence reads: CASSPGTGGNNQPQHF. CDR3 coding DNA: TGTGCCAGCAGCCCAGGGACAGGGGGTAACAATCAGCCCCAGCATTTT.

The chain couples TRBV7-9 to TRBJ1-5, with D perhaps matching TRBD1 (5 bases). Between the trimmed V and J ends, which lost 1 base and 0 bases, there was a span of 13 bases. Looked up from germline, CDR1 is SEHNR and CDR2 is FQNEAQ (reference sequence). The CDR3 is 17 residues long. CDR3 sequence (DNA): TGTGCCAGCAGCTTAGAGCAGGGACTTACTAGCAATCAGCCCCAGCATTTT. The encoded protein is CASSLEQGLTSNQPQHF. The whole variable domain, remainder taken from reference TRBV7-9 and TRBJ1-5, is DTGVSQNPRHKITKRGQNVTFRCDPISEHNRLYWYRQTLGQGPEFLTYFQNEAQLEKSRLLSDRFSAERPKGSFSTLEIQRTEQGDSAMYLCASSLEQGLTSNQPQHFGDGTRLSIL.

The gene calls are TRBV9 and TRBJ2-5; 7 bases align to TRBD1. Germline lookup yields CDR1 SGDLS and CDR2 YYNGEE. V was pared by 3 bases and J by 4 bases, with 6 bases of the junction left unmatched. The CDR3 runs 14 residues. CDR3 sequence: CASSARPGGETQYF. In DNA form, the CDR3 reads TGTGCCAGCAGCGCAAGACCAGGGGGAGAGACCCAGTACTTC.

This chain links TRBV5-6 with TRBJ2-7; no reliable D call. The germline V gene encodes CDR1 SGHDT and CDR2 YYEEEE. The germline V and J ends were trimmed by 2 bases and 2 bases, with 5 bases remaining between them. CDR3 length: 12 residues. The CDR3 coding sequence is TGTGCCAGCAGCTTTCAGGCCTACGAGCAGTACTTC. Translation gives CASSFQAYEQYF.

Written as DNA, the CDR3 is TGTGCCAGCAGCTATCGACAGGGTTCGGAAGCTTTCTTT. It yields the protein CASSYRQGSEAFF. J is TRBJ1-1 and V is TRBV7-6, with 7 positions matching TRBD1. CDR1 and CDR2 from the germline V gene are SGHVS and FNYEAQ. The CDR3 is 13 residues long. V lost 4 bases to trimming and J lost 8 bases; unmatched junction nucleotides: 7.

J is TRBJ1-5 and V is TRBV6-1, with D perhaps matching TRBD1 (6 bases). Germline V gene sequence: CDR1 MNHNS, CDR2 SASEGT. V lost 1 base and J lost 2, with 6 bases in between. The CDR3 contains 14 residues. The CDR3 sequence is CASSEGQGNQPQHF. DNA of the CDR3: TGTGCCAGCAGTGAAGGACAGGGCAATCAGCCCCAGCATTTT.

The V gene is TRBV7-9, the J gene TRBJ2-7; 8 nucleotides agree with TRBD1. V was pared by 5 bases and J by 3 bases, with 9 bases of the junction left unmatched. The CDR3 consists of 15 residues. Germline V CDR1 and CDR2: SEHNR, FQNEAQ (reference sequence). The DNA of the CDR3 is TGTGCCAGCAGCGAAGGACAGGGCCTCCTCTACGAGCAGTACTTC. This codes for CASSEGQGLLYEQYF.